This T cell receptor beta chain was sequenced during a study of radiotherapy plus CTLA-4 blockade in lung cancer (dated by TCRdb to between 2018 and 2020). Background on the whole study: Among the enrolled patients, about 19% had an objective response, and 31% reached disease control.

Focal radiation therapy combined with CTLA-4 blockade (ipilimumab) was tested in patients with chemo-refractory metastatic non-small-cell lung cancer. Libraries were built with the immunoSEQ multiplex PCR assay. The clones in this table, taken by TCRdb from immuneACCESS, are in-frame only. Not every clone is retained; where verified, under half of the shortfall comes from an unresolved V gene, and the cause of the rest is unknown. This sample has about 53,000 clones in its table, and just under 85% of those were observed once. Of the sample, around 4.9% is held by the ten largest clones. Reading the germline V gene gives CDR1 SQVTM and CDR2 ANQGSEA. The V end gives up 2 bases and the J end 9 bases, leaving 8 bases in the junction not matched to a gene. The CDR3 runs 14 amino acids, cysteine and phenylalanine included. Of all the DNA, just the CDR3 is kept, 42 bases in frame from base 1. Comment on this clone: Its antigen is still unknown. Per-nucleotide qualities are absent, and no much larger clonotype sits a single base away.

Results and caveats for the whole study, not just this receptor: TCR clones derived from tumors expanded in peripheral blood after treatment with radiotherapy and ipilimumab. The strongest predictors of response were reported to be early dynamic shifts in blood T cell clones along with a rise in serum interferon-beta following radiation.

The chain uses TRBV29-1 and TRBJ2-1, with 9 central nucleotides matching TRBD2. This sequence originates from a human donor with non-small cell lung cancer whose response to radiotherapy plus ipilimumab could not be evaluated. The material was peripheral blood, obtained from a patient treated with radiotherapy plus ipilimumab. The CDR3 protein: CSVEKGREGLEQFF. The DNA is as follows: TGCAGCGTTGAAAAGGGGCGGGAGGGCCTTGAGCAGTTCTTC.